Presented here are 27 T cell receptor beta chains from one specimen sequenced in a study of identical twins' blood T cells. TCRdb reanalysed the 5' RACE reads using MiXCR and keeps one entry per CDR3 protein. The top ten clones hold more than 5.5% of a sample with a few hundred thousand distinct CDR3 sequences, over 25% of them seen once. The material sequenced was PBMCs. The receptors stem from a woman between 18 and 50 years old in good health.

V gene TRBV6-2 or TRBV6-3 combines with J gene TRBJ1-1; D gene uncertain. Trimming stripped 6 bases from V and 1 base from J, with 6 bases between. Germline V gene sequence: CDR1 MNHEY, CDR2 SVGEGT. CDR3 length: 12 amino acids. In nucleotides, the CDR3 is TGTGCCAGCAGGGAATCGAACACTGAAGCTTTCTTT. The encoded protein is CASRESNTEAFF.

V and J are TRBV6-6 and TRBJ1-5; maybe TRBD1 (6 bases). From germline, CDR1 is MNHNY and CDR2 SVGAGI (reference sequence). V dropped 0 bases and J dropped 2 bases, with 8 bases sitting between them. The CDR3 is 15 residues long. CDR3 DNA: TGTGCCAGCAGTTACTCGGAGGGGGGCAATCAGCCCCAGCATTTT. It is translated as CASSYSEGGNQPQHF.

This clonotype was detected a few times. The rearrangement uses TRBV9 and TRBJ1-1; tentative D call: TRBD1 (6 bases). Germline CDR1 and CDR2: SGDLS and YYNGEE. The CDR3 totals 14 residues. V lost 2 bases and J 5 bases, leaving 13 bases between the germline ends. Here the CDR3 reads CASSVQGSWTEAFF. The CDR3 nucleotides read TGTGCCAGCAGCGTCCAGGGGAGTTGGACTGAAGCTTTCTTT.

This clonotype was detected many times. CDR3 protein: CASSFSVDTEAFF. CDR3 nucleotides: TGTGCCAGCAGCTTCTCTGTGGACACTGAAGCTTTCTTT. The V call is TRBV7-2, the J call TRBJ1-1; D gene uncertain. V lost 3 bases to trimming and J lost 3 bases, with 8 bases between them. CDR1 and CDR2 from the germline V gene are SGHTA and FQGNSA. There are 13 residues in the CDR3.

The chain is built from TRBV27 and TRBJ1-2, with D possibly matching TRBD1 (5 bases). The CDR3 has 12 amino acids. Deletions cut 6 bases from V and 8 bases from J, with 13 bases between. Germline V gene lookup returns CDR1 MNHEY and CDR2 SMNVEV (reference sequence). CDR3 bases: TGTGCCAGCAGGGACTTTCGGGACGGCTACACCTTC. Encoded protein: CASRDFRDGYTF.

This clonotype was detected many times. The chain is built from TRBV5-1 and TRBJ2-7; 10 positions agree with TRBD2. Germline loops: CDR1 SGHRS, CDR2 YFSETQ. There are 15 residues in the CDR3. Germline trimming cut 2 bases from V and 3 bases from J; bases unmatched to any gene: 5. The chain's CDR3 is CASSFLLAGNYEQYF. CDR3 coding DNA: TGCGCCAGCAGCTTTCTACTAGCGGGAAACTACGAGCAGTACTTC.

The genes are TRBV10-3 and TRBJ1-1, with 11 bases identical to TRBD1. V shed 2 bases, J shed 5 bases, and the junction held 4 bases outside the gene matches. Germline assignment: CDR1 ENHRY and CDR2 SYGVKD. This CDR3 comprises 15 residues. CDR3 sequence reads: CAISERDRGRTEAFF. The CDR3 region has the DNA TGTGCCATCAGTGAGCGGGACAGGGGGAGAACTGAAGCTTTCTTT.

This clonotype appeared a few times. At one of its ends the junction is not consistent with the germline gene, which may arise from a read error. The chain carries TRBV12-5 and TRBJ1-2, with a possible D match to TRBD1 (5 bases). This CDR3 spans 17 amino acids. Germline CDR1 is LGHNT and CDR2 is FRNRAP. CDR3 coding DNA: TGTGCTAGTGGTTTGGACTGGGACGGATGGATTAACTATGGCCACACCTTC. Translating it yields CASGLDWDGWINYGHTF.

The chain employs TRBV7-9 and TRBJ2-3, with TRBD1 as a possible D gene (5 bases). V was clipped by 4 bases and J by 7 bases, with 15 bases between them. Per the germline V gene, CDR1 is SEHNR and CDR2 is FQNEAQ (reference sequence). The CDR3 is 14 residues long. In DNA, the CDR3 is TGTGCCAGCAGCTGGCAGGGTGCAGGATATACGCAGTATTTT. The encoded protein is CASSWQGAGYTQYF.

The chain is built from TRBV7-9 and TRBJ1-2, with D unresolved. The CDR3 extends over 13 amino acids. Germline V gene lookup returns CDR1 SEHNR and CDR2 FQNEAQ (reference sequence). V was clipped by 4 bases and J by 2 bases, with 8 bases between them. The CDR3 loop reads CASSSTENYGYTF. In nucleotides, the CDR3 is TGTGCCAGCAGCTCGACTGAAAACTATGGCTACACCTTC.

V gene TRBV5-1 combines with J gene TRBJ2-1; D is unclear. This CDR3 comprises 12 residues. CDR1 is SGHRS and CDR2 is YFSETQ in the germline V gene. Trimming stripped 0 bases from V and 5 bases from J, with 3 bases between. In nucleotides, the CDR3 is TGCGCCAGCAGCTTGGTTCACAATGAGCAGTTCTTC. This sequence encodes CASSLVHNEQFF.

The gene calls are TRBV29-1 and TRBJ1-1; 8 nucleotides line up with TRBD1. CDR1 is SQVTM, CDR2 ANQGSEA, per germline. The CDR3 consists of 13 residues. J lost 1 base, V lost 3 bases, and 1 base had no gene match. The CDR3 bases are TGCAGCGTTGACACAGGGGGGAACACTGAAGCTTTCTTT. Protein: CSVDTGGNTEAFF.

This clonotype was seen ten or more times. This chain links TRBV5-1 with TRBJ1-2; the D is unclear. The CDR3 is 13 residues long. V was clipped by 3 bases and J by 3 bases, with 9 bases between them. Germline loops: CDR1 SGHRS, CDR2 YFSETQ. The CDR3 protein is CASSSEGDYGYTF. The CDR3 coding sequence is TGCGCCAGCAGCTCAGAGGGTGACTATGGCTACACCTTC. Drawing the rest from reference TRBV5-1 and TRBJ1-2, the complete variable domain is KAGVTQTPRYLIKTRGQQVTLSCSPISGHRSVSWYQQTPGQGLQFLFEYFSETQRNKGNFPGRFSGRQFSNSRSEMNVSTLELGDSALYLCASSSEGDYGYTFGSGTRLTVV.

The rearrangement links TRBV11-2 to TRBJ1-3; D unresolved. The V gene lost 5 bases and the J gene lost 0 bases, with 8 bases spanning the gap. CDR3 length: 14 residues. Germline CDR1 is SGHAT and CDR2 is FQNNGV. CDR3 sequence (DNA): TGTGCCAGCAGCGGGAGTTACTCTGGAAACACCATATATTTT. Translating gives CASSGSYSGNTIYF.

The rearrangement joins TRBV20-1 to TRBJ1-1; TRBD1 is a possible D gene (5 bases). V gave up 4 bases and J gave up 3 bases, with 12 bases separating them. The CDR3 is 13 residues long. In germline, CDR1 is DFQATT, CDR2 SNEGSKA (reference sequence). CDR3 DNA sequence: TGCAGTGCTACCGACAGCTCAGACACTGAAGCTTTCTTT. This encodes CSATDSSDTEAFF.

This clonotype has at least ten counts. This sequence joins TRBV20-1 and TRBJ2-1; tentative D call: TRBD2 (6 bases). Germline V CDR1 and CDR2: DFQATT, SNEGSKA (reference sequence). This CDR3 is 14 amino acids long. Trimming shortened V by 0 bases and J by 10 bases, and 16 bases separated the two germline ends. The CDR3 DNA reads as TGCAGTGCTAGAGATCTCGGGAGCGGCAGCGAGCAGTTCTTC. Encoded protein: CSARDLGSGSEQFF.

The chain employs TRBV20-1 and TRBJ2-7, with a tentative D call TRBD2 (5 bases). The CDR3 consists of 14 residues. Germline values: CDR1 DFQATT, CDR2 SNEGSKA (reference sequence). The V end was cut by 3 bases, the J end by 0 bases, with 12 bases between. CDR3 coding DNA: TGCAGTGCTAGCGGAGCGGAGAGCTCCTACGAGCAGTACTTC. Its protein is CSASGAESSYEQYF.

This clonotype occurred many times. V is TRBV20-1 and J is TRBJ1-2, with a weak D call TRBD1 (6 bases). Germline V CDR1 and CDR2: DFQATT, SNEGSKA (reference sequence). The CDR3 consists of 12 residues. Trimming took 6 bases from V and 7 from J, leaving 15 bases between them. The CDR3 loop reads CSASPGVSGYTF. The CDR3, as DNA: TGCAGTGCGAGCCCAGGGGTCTCTGGCTACACCTTC.

J is TRBJ2-2 and V is TRBV20-1; no definite D call. The CDR3 contains 12 residues. Trimming shortened V by 6 bases and J by 4 bases, and 9 bases separated the two germline ends. From germline, CDR1 is DFQATT and CDR2 SNEGSKA (reference sequence). CDR3 amino acids: CSASASTGELFF. CDR3 sequence (DNA): TGCAGTGCGTCAGCTAGCACCGGGGAGCTGTTTTTT.

Notes on this clonotype: Sequence at one end of the junction differs from germline and may be a read error. V and J are TRBV5-1 and TRBJ1-1; D is possibly TRBD1 (5 bases). Germline loops: CDR1 SGHRS, CDR2 YFSETQ. The CDR3 runs 15 residues. The DNA for the CDR3 is TGCGCCAGCAGCCAGATGGGGGTTCCGGGGACTGAAGTTTTCTTT. It yields the protein CASSQMGVPGTEVFF.

The chain is built from TRBV7-2 and TRBJ1-1; no clear D. Germline CDR1 SGHTA, CDR2 FQGNSA. V gave up 4 bases and J gave up 1 base, with 13 bases separating them. The CDR3 totals 15 residues. CDR3 bases: TGTGCCAGCAGCTCCCCTGGCAGACCGAACACTGAAGCTTTCTTT. Amino acid sequence: CASSSPGRPNTEAFF.

This clonotype was detected only a few times. The gene calls are TRBV7-9 and TRBJ2-4, with D hard to call. Germline V CDR1 and CDR2: SEHNR, FQNEAQ (reference sequence). The CDR3 totals 15 residues. V shed 3 bases and J shed 0 bases, with 9 bases lying between them. In DNA form, the CDR3 reads TGTGCCAGCAGCTTGACGGAGCTAGCCAAAAACATTCAGTACTTC. This codes for CASSLTELAKNIQYF.

This clonotype was seen many times. V gene TRBV9 combines with J gene TRBJ2-2; no clear D. V was cut by 1 base and J by 7 bases, with 8 bases left in between. The CDR3 runs to 13 residues. Germline CDR1 and CDR2: SGDLS and YYNGEE. The CDR3 DNA reads TGTGCCAGCAGCGTACCCTTCGGCGGGGAGCTGTTTTTT. This gives the protein CASSVPFGGELFF.

This clonotype occurred a few times. The V and J genes are TRBV29-1 and TRBJ2-3, with D possibly matching TRBD2 (5 bases). V lost 4 bases to trimming and J lost 1 base, with 15 bases between them. This CDR3 has 15 amino acids. Germline CDR1 and CDR2: SQVTM and ANQGSEA. The CDR3 here is CSVGFYRRGTDTQYF. Written as DNA, the CDR3 is TGCAGCGTTGGGTTTTATCGGCGGGGCACAGATACGCAGTATTTT.

At least ten counts were recorded for this clonotype. The chain carries TRBV16 and TRBJ1-1; D not certain. The length of the CDR3 is 13 residues. V was shortened by 0 bases and J by 6 bases, with 8 bases between the two germline ends. CDR1 and CDR2 from the germline V gene are KGHSY and FQNENV. DNA for the CDR3: TGTGCCAGCAGCCAATCCACAGTGTCTGAAGCTTTCTTT. It translates to CASSQSTVSEAFF.

This chain connects TRBV20-1 to TRBJ2-3, with 10 bases identical to TRBD2. Germline CDR1 reads DFQATT; CDR2 reads SNEGSKA (reference sequence). With 0 bases clipped from V and 6 bases from J, the junction kept 9 bases outside the gene matches. There are 16 residues in the CDR3. The CDR3, as DNA: TGCAGTGCTAGAGATCCCCTAGCGGGAGCCTCGGATACGCAGTATTTT. It is translated as CSARDPLAGASDTQYF.

A remark on this clonotype: A much larger clone lies a single base off, so this may be a read error. V is TRBV11-2 and J is TRBJ2-2; tentatively, D is TRBD1 (6 bases). The CDR3 is made up of 14 amino acids. Germline assignment: CDR1 SGHAT and CDR2 FQNNGV. The CDR3 region has the DNA TGTGCCGGCAGCTTACAGGGATCACCCGGGGAGCTGTTTTTT. This gives the protein CAGSLQGSPGELFF.